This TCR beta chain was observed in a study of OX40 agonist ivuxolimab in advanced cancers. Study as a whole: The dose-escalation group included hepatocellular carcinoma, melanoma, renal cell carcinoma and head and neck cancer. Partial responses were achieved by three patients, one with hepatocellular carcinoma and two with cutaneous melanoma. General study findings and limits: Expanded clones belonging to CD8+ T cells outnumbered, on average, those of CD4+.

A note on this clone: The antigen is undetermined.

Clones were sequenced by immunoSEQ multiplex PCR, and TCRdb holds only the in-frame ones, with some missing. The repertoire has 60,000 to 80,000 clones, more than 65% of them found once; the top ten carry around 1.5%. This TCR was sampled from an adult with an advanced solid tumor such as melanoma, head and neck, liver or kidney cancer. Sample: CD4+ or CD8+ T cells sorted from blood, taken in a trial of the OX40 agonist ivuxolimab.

CDR3 amino acids: CASSQLAETNEQFF. Here the CDR3 DNA reads TGCGCCAGCAGCCAGCTAGCGGAGACAAATGAGCAGTTCTTC. The chain uses TRBV4-3 and TRBJ2-1, with TRBD2 identical over 7 bases. This CDR3 has 14 amino acids. V lost 3 bases to trimming and J lost 7 bases; unmatched junction nucleotides: 6. Germline values: CDR1 LGHNA, CDR2 YSLEER.